This is a list of T cell receptor beta chains from one sample in a study of shared clonotypes between healthy human individuals. Only in-frame clones appear in the TCRdb table, and some are missing; sequencing was by immunoSEQ multiplex PCR. The table includes some 2,000,000 clones, approximately 95% detected once. The sequenced material came from naive CD4+ T cells sorted from blood. The receptors derive from a man aged 18 to 30 in good health. The CDR3 runs from the conserved cysteine through the conserved F or W. The D gene is left open where the match is weak. For some rows the clone size is stated as once, few or many, or as a class when expanded; others skip it.

v_gene: TRBV7-9
j_gene: TRBJ2-3
d_gene: TRBD2
abundance: .
CDR3aa: CASSLATSGGTDTQYF
CDR3nt: TGTGCCAGCAGCTTAGCGACTAGCGGCGGCACAGATACGCAGTATTTT

v_gene: TRBV2
j_gene: TRBJ2-7
d_gene: .
abundance: .
CDR3aa: CASISNGGSYEQYF
CDR3nt: TGTGCCAGCATCAGCAACGGGGGCTCCTACGAGCAGTACTTC

v_gene: TRBV7-8
j_gene: TRBJ2-1
d_gene: TRBD2
abundance: .
CDR3aa: CASSSGLAGGPPLFF
CDR3nt: TGTGCCAGCAGCTCCGGACTAGCGGGAGGGCCCCCCCTTTTCTTC

v_gene: TRBV5-1
j_gene: TRBJ2-2
d_gene: .
abundance: once
CDR3aa: CASLWWELFF
CDR3nt: TGCGCCAGTCTCTGGTGGGAGCTGTTTTTT

v_gene: TRBV28
j_gene: TRBJ1-2
d_gene: TRBD1
abundance: .
CDR3aa: CASRVKKGAATNYGYTF
CDR3nt: TGTGCCAGCAGGGTTAAGAAGGGGGCCGCCACTAACTATGGCTACACCTTC

v_gene: TRBV10-3
j_gene: TRBJ2-5
d_gene: .
abundance: .
CDR3aa: CAIGGQGNQETQYF
CDR3nt: TGTGCCATCGGGGGGCAGGGGAACCAAGAGACCCAGTACTTC

v_gene: TRBV30
j_gene: TRBJ2-5
d_gene: .
abundance: .
CDR3aa: CAWLETGAFQETQYF
CDR3nt: TGTGCCTGGTTGGAGACAGGCGCCTTCCAAGAGACCCAGTACTTC

v_gene: TRBV7-7
j_gene: TRBJ2-2
d_gene: TRBD2
abundance: .
CDR3aa: CASSPRLAGGLDTGELFF
CDR3nt: TGTGCTAGCAGTCCCCGACTAGCGGGGGGGTTGGACACCGGGGAGCTGTTTTTT

v_gene: TRBV10-3
j_gene: TRBJ2-7
d_gene: .
abundance: .
CDR3aa: CAISPGGPPYEQYF
CDR3nt: TGTGCCATCAGCCCCGGGGGACCGCCCTACGAGCAGTACTTC

v_gene: TRBV5-1
j_gene: TRBJ2-7
d_gene: .
abundance: .
CDR3aa: CASSAEYEQYF
CDR3nt: TGCGCCAGCAGCGCCGAATACGAGCAGTACTTC

v_gene: TRBV5-6
j_gene: TRBJ2-7
d_gene: .
abundance: .
CDR3aa: CASSKPLGPATYEQYF
CDR3nt: TGTGCCAGCAGCAAACCTCTGGGCCCGGCCACCTACGAGCAGTACTTC

v_gene: TRBV6-4
j_gene: TRBJ1-5
d_gene: .
abundance: .
CDR3aa: CASSDSSRQVGPNQPQHF
CDR3nt: TGTGCCAGCAGTGACTCGAGTCGGCAAGTAGGCCCCAATCAGCCCCAGCATTTT

v_gene: TRBV18
j_gene: TRBJ2-1
d_gene: .
abundance: .
CDR3aa: CASSPQGVEQFF
CDR3nt: TGTGCCAGCTCACCACAGGGAGTTGAGCAGTTCTTC

v_gene: TRBV29-1
j_gene: TRBJ1-1
d_gene: .
abundance: .
CDR3aa: CSVEGHSEAFF
CDR3nt: TGCAGCGTTGAGGGGCACTCTGAAGCTTTCTTT

v_gene: TRBV7-2
j_gene: TRBJ1-2
d_gene: TRBD1
abundance: .
CDR3aa: CASSFNLQGVGYTF
CDR3nt: TGTGCCAGCAGCTTTAACCTACAGGGGGTCGGCTACACCTTC

v_gene: TRBV28
j_gene: TRBJ2-7
d_gene: TRBD2
abundance: .
CDR3aa: CASHAGGRPYEQYF
CDR3nt: TGTGCCAGCCATGCGGGAGGGAGGCCCTACGAGCAGTACTTC

v_gene: TRBV2
j_gene: TRBJ2-6
d_gene: .
abundance: once
CDR3aa: CASSPETVSGANVLTF
CDR3nt: TGTGCCAGCAGTCCCGAAACCGTCTCTGGGGCCAACGTCCTGACTTTC

v_gene: TRBV6-5
j_gene: TRBJ1-5
d_gene: TRBD1
abundance: .
CDR3aa: CASRLQGQSNQPQHF
CDR3nt: TGTGCCAGCAGACTACAGGGGCAAAGCAATCAGCCCCAGCATTTT

v_gene: TRBV7-9
j_gene: TRBJ2-1
d_gene: .
abundance: .
CDR3aa: CASSLSGTVYNEQFF
CDR3nt: TGTGCCAGCAGCCTTAGCGGCACCGTCTACAATGAGCAGTTCTTC

v_gene: TRBV14
j_gene: TRBJ1-2
d_gene: .
abundance: .
CDR3aa: CASSPLGTQINYGYTF
CDR3nt: TGTGCCAGCAGCCCCCTGGGGACACAAATTAACTATGGCTACACCTTC

v_gene: TRBV7-2
j_gene: TRBJ2-7
d_gene: .
abundance: .
CDR3aa: CASSTSDSTSYEQYF
CDR3nt: TGTGCCAGCAGCACCTCTGACAGTACAAGCTACGAGCAGTACTTC

v_gene: TRBV5-6
j_gene: TRBJ1-1
d_gene: .
abundance: .
CDR3aa: CASSFAGRTNTEAFF
CDR3nt: TGTGCCAGCAGCTTCGCAGGGCGGACGAACACTGAAGCTTTCTTT

v_gene: TRBV28
j_gene: TRBJ2-3
d_gene: .
abundance: .
CDR3aa: CASSGRTDTQYF
CDR3nt: TGTGCCAGCAGTGGCAGGACAGATACGCAGTATTTT

v_gene: TRBV7-8
j_gene: TRBJ2-6
d_gene: .
abundance: .
CDR3aa: CASSLGVTGANVLTF
CDR3nt: TGTGCCAGCAGCTTAGGTGTCACTGGGGCCAACGTCCTGACTTTC

v_gene: TRBV15
j_gene: TRBJ2-7
d_gene: .
abundance: .
CDR3aa: CATSRDTASYEQYF
CDR3nt: TGTGCCACCAGCAGAGACACAGCCTCCTACGAGCAGTACTTC

v_gene: TRBV5-6
j_gene: TRBJ1-3
d_gene: .
abundance: .
CDR3aa: CASSLGTDGNTIYF
CDR3nt: TGTGCCAGCAGCTTGGGAACCGACGGAAACACCATATATTTT

v_gene: TRBV5-6
j_gene: TRBJ1-1
d_gene: .
abundance: .
CDR3aa: CASSPGVWPEAFF
CDR3nt: TGTGCCAGCAGTCCCGGAGTCTGGCCTGAAGCTTTCTTT

v_gene: TRBV7-3
j_gene: TRBJ2-7
d_gene: TRBD1
abundance: once
CDR3aa: CASSLGTGASYEQYF
CDR3nt: TGTGCCAGCAGCCTAGGGACAGGGGCCTCCTACGAGCAGTACTTC

v_gene: TRBV5-1
j_gene: TRBJ2-3
d_gene: .
abundance: .
CDR3aa: CASSLGRWDSTDTQYF
CDR3nt: TGCGCCAGCAGCTTGGGCCGCTGGGACAGCACAGATACGCAGTATTTT

v_gene: TRBV9
j_gene: TRBJ2-1
d_gene: TRBD1
abundance: .
CDR3aa: CASSGQGKIKRSEQFF
CDR3nt: TGTGCCAGCAGCGGACAGGGAAAGATAAAGAGGAGTGAGCAGTTCTTC

v_gene: TRBV18
j_gene: TRBJ2-5
d_gene: TRBD1
abundance: .
CDR3aa: CASSRRQGETQYF
CDR3nt: TGTGCCAGCTCACGGAGACAGGGCGAGACCCAGTACTTC

v_gene: TRBV5-6
j_gene: TRBJ2-5
d_gene: TRBD2
abundance: .
CDR3aa: CASSRGGTKYF
CDR3nt: TGTGCCAGCAGCCGCGGGGGGACAAAGTACTTC

v_gene: TRBV10-2
j_gene: TRBJ1-6
d_gene: .
abundance: .
CDR3aa: CASSVGGYNSPLHF
CDR3nt: TGCGCCAGCAGTGTGGGGGGATATAATTCACCCCTCCACTTT

v_gene: TRBV9
j_gene: TRBJ2-3
d_gene: .
abundance: .
CDR3aa: CASTVEDRSTDTQYF
CDR3nt: TGTGCCAGCACCGTAGAGGACCGCTCCACAGATACGCAGTATTTT

v_gene: TRBV19
j_gene: TRBJ1-5
d_gene: .
abundance: .
CDR3aa: CASSKVTSNQPQHF
CDR3nt: TGTGCCAGTAGTAAGGTGACAAGCAATCAGCCCCAGCATTTT

v_gene: TRBV5-1
j_gene: TRBJ2-7
d_gene: TRBD2
abundance: .
CDR3aa: CASSLAGTSGGSYEQYF
CDR3nt: TGCGCCAGCAGCTTGGCTGGGACTAGCGGGGGCTCCTACGAGCAGTACTTC

v_gene: TRBV6-5
j_gene: TRBJ2-1
d_gene: .
abundance: .
CDR3aa: CASSPPGDLSNEQFF
CDR3nt: TGTGCCAGCAGTCCTCCCGGGGACCTTTCCAATGAGCAGTTCTTC

v_gene: TRBV5-1
j_gene: TRBJ2-2
d_gene: .
abundance: .
CDR3aa: CASSFNTGELFF
CDR3nt: TGCGCCAGCAGCTTTAACACCGGGGAGCTGTTTTTT

v_gene: TRBV5-1
j_gene: TRBJ2-6
d_gene: .
abundance: .
CDR3aa: CASSPNWAGSGANVLTF
CDR3nt: TGCGCCAGCAGCCCTAATTGGGCGGGGTCTGGGGCCAACGTCCTGACTTTC

v_gene: TRBV2
j_gene: TRBJ1-1
d_gene: .
abundance: .
CDR3aa: CASGSTRSGLSTEAFF
CDR3nt: TGTGCCAGCGGTTCAACCCGCTCGGGGTTGAGCACTGAAGCTTTCTTT

v_gene: TRBV11-1
j_gene: TRBJ1-3
d_gene: TRBD1
abundance: .
CDR3aa: CASSLTGVRSGNTIYF
CDR3nt: TGTGCCAGCAGCCTGACAGGGGTTCGCTCTGGAAACACCATATATTTT

v_gene: TRBV5-1
j_gene: TRBJ1-2
d_gene: .
abundance: .
CDR3aa: CASSLGKGNGYTF
CDR3nt: TGCGCCAGCAGCTTGGGAAAGGGGAACGGCTACACCTTC

v_gene: TRBV11-2
j_gene: TRBJ1-1
d_gene: .
abundance: .
CDR3aa: CASSPQGRGLSEAFF
CDR3nt: TGTGCCAGCAGCCCCCAGGGGAGGGGTTTATCTGAAGCTTTCTTT

v_gene: TRBV5-4
j_gene: TRBJ2-7
d_gene: .
abundance: few
CDR3aa: CASSARDYEQYF
CDR3nt: TGTGCCAGCAGCGCCCGGGACTACGAGCAGTACTTC

v_gene: TRBV6-6
j_gene: TRBJ2-2
d_gene: .
abundance: .
CDR3aa: CASSRDRAGELFF
CDR3nt: TGTGCCAGCAGTCGGGACCGCGCCGGGGAGCTGTTTTTT

v_gene: TRBV6-4
j_gene: TRBJ1-2
d_gene: .
abundance: .
CDR3aa: CASTWRGCGYTF
CDR3nt: TGTGCCAGTACTTGGCGGGGCTGTGGCTACACCTTC

v_gene: TRBV11-2
j_gene: TRBJ2-1
d_gene: TRBD1
abundance: .
CDR3aa: CASSGRDRINNEQFF
CDR3nt: TGTGCCAGCAGCGGCCGGGACAGAATTAACAATGAGCAGTTCTTC

v_gene: TRBV19
j_gene: TRBJ1-1
d_gene: .
abundance: .
CDR3aa: CASSLFRDQAFF
CDR3nt: TGTGCCAGTAGTCTGTTTCGGGATCAAGCTTTCTTT

v_gene: TRBV6-6
j_gene: TRBJ1-1
d_gene: TRBD1
abundance: .
CDR3aa: CASSYQGADTGAFF
CDR3nt: TGTGCCAGCAGTTACCAGGGGGCTGACACTGGAGCTTTCTTT

v_gene: TRBV27
j_gene: TRBJ2-5
d_gene: TRBD2
abundance: .
CDR3aa: CASSSVPPSGGEETQYF
CDR3nt: TGTGCCAGCAGTTCCGTCCCCCCTAGCGGGGGGGAGGAGACCCAGTACTTC

v_gene: TRBV9
j_gene: TRBJ2-3
d_gene: .
abundance: .
CDR3aa: CASSVASGSSTDTQYF
CDR3nt: TGTGCCAGCAGCGTTGCCAGCGGGTCTAGCACAGATACGCAGTATTTT

v_gene: TRBV7-8
j_gene: TRBJ2-1
d_gene: .
abundance: .
CDR3aa: CASSQAEGVRDNEQFF
CDR3nt: TGTGCCAGCAGCCAAGCTGAGGGGGTTCGAGACAATGAGCAGTTCTTC

v_gene: TRBV6-5
j_gene: TRBJ1-2
d_gene: .
abundance: few
CDR3aa: CASSWGGGGYTF
CDR3nt: TGTGCCAGCAGTTGGGGGGGAGGTGGCTACACCTTC

v_gene: TRBV18
j_gene: TRBJ2-3
d_gene: .
abundance: .
CDR3aa: CASSPGENTQYF
CDR3nt: TGTGCCAGCTCACCGGGGGAAAATACGCAGTATTTT

v_gene: TRBV7-9
j_gene: TRBJ2-3
d_gene: .
abundance: .
CDR3aa: CASSAGTDTQYF
CDR3nt: TGTGCCAGCAGCGCCGGAACAGATACGCAGTATTTT

v_gene: TRBV27
j_gene: TRBJ1-6
d_gene: .
abundance: once
CDR3aa: CASSFERGTNSPLHF
CDR3nt: TGTGCCAGCAGTTTCGAAAGGGGGACTAATTCACCCCTCCACTTT

v_gene: TRBV30
j_gene: TRBJ2-5
d_gene: .
abundance: .
CDR3aa: CAWSTDNHQETQYF
CDR3nt: TGTGCCTGGAGTACTGACAACCACCAAGAGACCCAGTACTTC

v_gene: TRBV6-1
j_gene: TRBJ1-2
d_gene: .
abundance: .
CDR3aa: CASSEDVFTYGYTF
CDR3nt: TGTGCCAGCAGTGAAGACGTGTTCACATATGGCTACACCTTC

v_gene: TRBV7-2
j_gene: TRBJ1-1
d_gene: .
abundance: .
CDR3aa: CASSLRLRDTEAFF
CDR3nt: TGTGCCAGCAGTCTACGCCTGAGAGACACTGAAGCTTTCTTT